The 8 T cell receptor beta chains presented below share a single source sample, sequenced in a study of vaccination effects on CD4 cells after COVID-19. Method: immunoSEQ multiplex PCR; TCRdb's copy keeps in-frame clones and lacks some. The sample lists tens of thousands of clones, 72% occurring once. Expansion of antigen-specific CD4+ T cells with viral peptide pools was carried out by the ViraFEST assay before sequencing. The authors isolated CD4+ T cells after roughly 10 days of culture. A positive SARS-CoV-2 PCR test fell between March and December 2020. No antigen has been identified for these receptors. The starting material was CD4+ T cells from PBMCs cultured with a peptide pool, obtained before COVID-19 vaccination. The receptors stem from a human donor who had a prior SARS-CoV-2 infection.

The chain links TRBV10-3 to TRBJ2-3; a possible D gene is TRBD2 (5 bases). The CDR3 covers 10 residues. V was trimmed by 11 bases and J by 6 bases, leaving 9 bases between them. Germline lookup yields CDR1 ENHRY and CDR2 SYGVKD. The CDR3 loop reads CAAGLDTQYF. Here the CDR3 DNA reads TGTGCCGCGGGCCTCGATACGCAGTATTTT.

The gene calls are TRBV19 and TRBJ2-7; tentative D call: TRBD2 (6 bases). The V gene's germline CDR1 is LNHDA and CDR2 SQIVND (reference sequence). V was clipped by 5 bases and J by 2 bases, with 22 bases between them. CDR3 length: 17 amino acids. DNA for the CDR3: TGTGCCAGTAGTCATCGGGCGGTGTACGGGGGTCCCTACGAGCAGTACTTC. It encodes CASSHRAVYGGPYEQYF.

The V and J genes are TRBV5-3 and TRBJ2-6, with TRBD1 identical over 10 bases. TRBV5-3 is treated as an ORF (open reading frame) with a function not yet certain. J gave up 7 bases and V 9 bases, and 13 bases lay outside the gene matches. The length of the CDR3 is 16 residues. The CDR3 loop reads CATTGTGEVGANVLTF. The CDR3 DNA reads TGTGCCACTACCGGGACAGGGGAGGTTGGAGCCAACGTCCTGACTTTC.

J is TRBJ2-5 and V is TRBV4-3, with TRBD2 identical over 9 bases. J was trimmed by 4 bases and V by 4 bases; bases with no gene match: 19. The germline CDR1 and CDR2 sequences are LGHNA and YSLEER. The CDR3 is 19 residues long. The CDR3 nucleotides are TGCGCCAGCAGCCGCGGACTAGCGAGTAGTCGGGAAATTTCAGAGACCCAGTACTTC. As protein: CASSRGLASSREISETQYF.

The rearrangement joins TRBV19 to TRBJ1-4; D may be TRBD1 (5 bases). Germline CDR1 and CDR2: LNHDA and SQIVND (reference sequence). CDR3 length equals 15 residues. V was cut by 4 bases and J by 0 bases, with 9 bases left in between. The CDR3 region has the DNA TGTGCCAGTAGTACAGACAGCTCAACTAATGAAAAACTGTTTTTT. It codes for CASSTDSSTNEKLFF.

The chain couples TRBV2 to TRBJ2-3; D may be TRBD2 (6 bases). V was pared by 2 bases and J by 4 bases, with 16 bases between. Looked up from germline, CDR1 is SNHLY and CDR2 is FYNNEI. This CDR3 has 16 residues. The CDR3 reads CASSERGAGTSDTQYF. The CDR3 DNA is TGTGCCAGCAGTGAACGAGGTGCGGGAACATCAGATACGCAGTATTTT.

The chain carries TRBV6-5 and TRBJ1-2; 8 bases map to TRBD1. The length of the CDR3 is 14 residues. CDR1 and CDR2 from the germline V gene are MNHEY and SVGAGI. V shed 6 bases and J 3 bases; nucleotides not matched to a gene: 6. This CDR3 is CASSRGQGDYGYTF. In nucleotides, the CDR3 is TGTGCCAGCAGCCGCGGACAGGGCGACTATGGCTACACCTTC.

V gene TRBV9 combines with J gene TRBJ2-2; 8 bases agree with TRBD2. The CDR3 is made up of 16 amino acids. The V and J ends lost 2 bases and 8 bases, in that order; junction bases with no gene match: 11. Looked up from germline, CDR1 is SGDLS and CDR2 is YYNGEE. The CDR3 sequence: CASSVFGLATTGELFF. The CDR3 bases are TGTGCCAGCAGCGTTTTCGGACTAGCTACAACTGGGGAGCTGTTTTTT. The whole variable domain, filled in from reference TRBV9 and TRBJ2-2, reads DSGVTQTPKHLITATGQRVTLRCSPRSGDLSVYWYQQSLDQGLQFLIQYYNGEERAKGNILERFSAQQFPDLHSELNLSSLELGDSALYFCASSVFGLATTGELFFGEGSRLTVL.